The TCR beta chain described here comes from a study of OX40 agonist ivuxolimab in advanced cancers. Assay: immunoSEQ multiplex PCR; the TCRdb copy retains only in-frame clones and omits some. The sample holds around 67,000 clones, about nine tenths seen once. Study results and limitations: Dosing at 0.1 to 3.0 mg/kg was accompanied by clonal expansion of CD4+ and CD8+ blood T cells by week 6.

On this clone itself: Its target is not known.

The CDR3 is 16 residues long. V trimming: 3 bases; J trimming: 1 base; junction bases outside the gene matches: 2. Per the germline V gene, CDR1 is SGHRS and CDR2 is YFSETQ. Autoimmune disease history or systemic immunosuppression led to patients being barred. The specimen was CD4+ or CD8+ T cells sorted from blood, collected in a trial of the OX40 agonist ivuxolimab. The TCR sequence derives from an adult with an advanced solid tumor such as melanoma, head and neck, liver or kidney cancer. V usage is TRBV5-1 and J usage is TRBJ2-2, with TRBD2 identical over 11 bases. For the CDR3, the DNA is TGCGCCAGCAGCTCCACTAGCGGGAGGAACACCGGGGAGCTGTTTTTT. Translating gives CASSSTSGRNTGELFF.